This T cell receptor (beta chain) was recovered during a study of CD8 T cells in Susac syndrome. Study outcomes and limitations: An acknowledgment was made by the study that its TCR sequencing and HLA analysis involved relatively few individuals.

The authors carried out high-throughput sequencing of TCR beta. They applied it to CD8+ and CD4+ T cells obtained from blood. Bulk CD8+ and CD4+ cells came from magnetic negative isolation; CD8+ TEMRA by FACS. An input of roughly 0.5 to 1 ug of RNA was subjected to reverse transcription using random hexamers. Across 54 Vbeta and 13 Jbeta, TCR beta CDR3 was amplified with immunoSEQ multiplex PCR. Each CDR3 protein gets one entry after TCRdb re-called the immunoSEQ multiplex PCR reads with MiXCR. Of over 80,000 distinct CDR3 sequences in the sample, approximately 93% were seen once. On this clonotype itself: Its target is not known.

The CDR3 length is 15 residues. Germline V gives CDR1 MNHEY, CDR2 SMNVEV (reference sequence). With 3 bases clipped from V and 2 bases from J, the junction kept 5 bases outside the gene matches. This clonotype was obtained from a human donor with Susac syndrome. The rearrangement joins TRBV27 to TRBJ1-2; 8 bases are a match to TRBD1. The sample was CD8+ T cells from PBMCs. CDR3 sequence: CASSFRQGTNYGYTF. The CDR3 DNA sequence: TGTGCCAGCAGTTTCCGACAGGGGACGAACTATGGCTACACCTTC.